Listed below are T cell receptor beta chains from one sample, sequenced in a study of CD8 T cells in ankylosing spondylitis. TCRdb re-derived calls from the 5' RACE reads in MiXCR, one entry per CDR3 protein. The sample lists 200,000 to 300,000 distinct CDR3 sequences; over 8.5% were seen once. Source material: blood, either unsorted or a sorted T cell fraction (not recorded which). Receptors were obtained from a male donor with ankylosing spondylitis or in good health (not recorded which). The CDR3 runs from the conserved cysteine through the conserved F or W. A D gene is named only where the DNA matches it firmly. Clone size, where shown, is once, few, many, or a class for clones that have expanded.

size,V,D,J,CDR3,DNA
many,TRBV6-1,.,TRBJ2-5,CASRKRIIQETQYF,TGTGCCAGCAGAAAGCGGATCATCCAAGAGACCCAGTACTTC
many,TRBV20-1,.,TRBJ2-5,CSAREQVQETQYF,TGCAGTGCTAGAGAGCAGGTTCAAGAGACCCAGTACTTC
.,TRBV6-1,TRBD1,TRBJ2-5,CASSIDRGLQETQYF,TGTGCCAGCAGTATAGACAGGGGGCTCCAAGAGACCCAGTACTTC
few,TRBV7-2,.,TRBJ1-1,CASSRPSNTEAFF,TGTGCCAGCAGTAGACCGTCGAACACTGAAGCTTTCTTT
many,TRBV12-3/TRBV12-4,.,TRBJ2-2,CASSQGSWDKNTGELFF,TGTGCCAGCAGTCAGGGGTCGTGGGATAAGAACACCGGGGAGCTGTTTTTT
many,TRBV6-6,.,TRBJ2-7,CASSNPPYYEQYF,TGTGCCAGCAGTAACCCCCCCTACTACGAGCAGTACTTC
many,TRBV12-3/TRBV12-4,TRBD1,TRBJ1-2,CASSFGTGVPGYTF,TGTGCCAGCAGTTTTGGGACAGGGGTCCCTGGCTACACCTTC
.,TRBV20-1,TRBD2,TRBJ2-3,CSARDFASGGYTDTQYF,TGCAGTGCTAGAGATTTCGCTAGCGGGGGCTACACAGATACGCAGTATTTT
many,TRBV29-1,TRBD1,TRBJ2-7,CSTNRDRQSYEQYF,TGCAGCACTAACCGGGACAGGCAATCCTACGAGCAGTACTTC
.,TRBV20-1,.,TRBJ1-6,CSASGQKPDNSPLHF,TGCAGTGCTAGCGGGCAGAAACCGGATAATTCACCCCTCCACTTT
.,TRBV11-2,.,TRBJ2-1,CASSLGPGRGHEQFF,TGTGCCAGCAGCTTGGGACCGGGGCGTGGGCATGAGCAGTTCTTC
many,TRBV20-1,.,TRBJ2-7,CSARFSDFGGSYEQYF,TGCAGTGCTAGATTTTCGGATTTCGGTGGCTCCTACGAGCAGTACTTC
.,TRBV11-2,.,TRBJ1-1,CASSLAPVGLDTEAFF,TGTGCCAGCAGCTTAGCCCCTGTCGGGCTGGACACTGAAGCTTTCTTT
many,TRBV25-1,TRBD2,TRBJ2-1,CASSGEASGTSGGRVNEQFF,TGTGCCAGCAGTGGAGAAGCGTCCGGGACTAGCGGGGGTAGGGTCAATGAGCAGTTCTTC
many,TRBV5-1,.,TRBJ2-7,CASSRGMSGLYEQYF,TGCGCCAGCAGCCGGGGAATGTCGGGTTTATACGAGCAGTACTTC
many,TRBV5-1,TRBD1,TRBJ2-3,CASSRQGANTDTQYF,TGCGCCAGCAGCCGACAGGGGGCAAACACAGATACGCAGTATTTT
many,TRBV29-1,.,TRBJ1-1,CSVEGRGVTEAFF,TGCAGCGTGGAGGGACGGGGGGTGACTGAAGCTTTCTTT
once,TRBV10-1,.,TRBJ2-1,CASSESSAYNEQFF,TGCGCCAGCAGTGAGTCTTCGGCCTACAATGAGCAGTTCTTC
many,TRBV9,.,TRBJ2-5,CASSVHGTEETQYF,TGTGCCAGCAGCGTTCACGGGACGGAAGAGACCCAGTACTTC
many,TRBV5-1,TRBD1,TRBJ2-7,CASSSGTGSYEQYF,TGCGCCAGCAGTTCGGGGACAGGGTCCTACGAGCAGTACTTC
many,TRBV9,TRBD2,TRBJ2-3,CASSPSGVDTQYF,TGTGCCAGCAGCCCCAGCGGGGTAGATACGCAGTATTTT
many,TRBV29-1,.,TRBJ2-7,CSVQSTGSREQYF,TGCAGCGTTCAAAGTACAGGGTCGCGCGAGCAGTACTTC
many,TRBV5-1,.,TRBJ2-3,CASSLDGRADTQYF,TGCGCCAGCAGCTTGGACGGGAGAGCAGATACGCAGTATTTT
many,TRBV6-1,.,TRBJ2-2,CASSLQSTGELFF,TGTGCCAGCAGTCTCCAATCCACCGGGGAGCTGTTTTTT
.,TRBV12-3/TRBV12-4,TRBD2,TRBJ2-1,CASSLVVSGSGNEQFF,TGTGCCAGCAGTTTAGTGGTTAGCGGGAGTGGGAATGAGCAGTTCTTC
many,TRBV29-1,.,TRBJ2-6,CSVKGVSSGANVLTF,TGCAGCGTTAAAGGGGTGAGCTCTGGGGCCAACGTCCTGACTTTC
.,TRBV23-1,.,TRBJ2-4,CASSQSNWSPKPQNIQYF,TGCGCCAGCAGTCAATCGAACTGGTCACCCAAGCCCCAAAACATTCAGTACTTC
many,TRBV27,.,TRBJ2-7,CASTRRAGDYEQYF,TGTGCCAGCACCCGCAGGGCAGGGGACTACGAGCAGTACTTC
many,TRBV5-1,.,TRBJ2-7,CASSSGQIHSYEQYF,TGCGCCAGCAGCTCTGGACAGATCCATTCCTACGAGCAGTACTTC
many,TRBV4-1,.,TRBJ1-5,CASSQDQGTNQPQHF,TGCGCCAGCAGCCAAGATCAGGGTACCAATCAGCCCCAGCATTTT
few,TRBV3-1,.,TRBJ2-3,CASSQQDSSTDTQYF,TGTGCCAGCAGCCAACAGGACTCAAGCACAGATACGCAGTATTTT
many,TRBV5-1,.,TRBJ2-1,CASSLLESNEQFF,TGCGCCAGCAGCTTGCTGGAATCCAATGAGCAGTTCTTC
many,TRBV7-6,TRBD2,TRBJ2-7,CASSKREGSYEQYF,TGTGCCAGCTCCAAGCGGGAGGGCTCCTACGAGCAGTACTTC
.,TRBV5-1,.,TRBJ1-5,CASSLTEDNQPQHF,TGCGCCAGCAGCTTGACAGAGGACAATCAGCCCCAGCATTTT
many,TRBV28,TRBD2,TRBJ2-7,CASSGLGGGSGTAYEQYF,TGTGCCAGCAGTGGGCTTGGGGGAGGCAGCGGGACTGCCTACGAGCAGTACTTC
many,TRBV5-6,TRBD2,TRBJ2-5,CASSSFRLAQETQYF,TGTGCCAGCAGCTCCTTCAGACTAGCGCAAGAGACCCAGTACTTC
.,TRBV12-3/TRBV12-4,TRBD1,TRBJ2-7,CASSRQQGANPEQYF,TGTGCCAGCAGCCGACAGCAGGGGGCAAATCCCGAGCAGTACTTC
few,TRBV29-1,TRBD2,TRBJ2-7,CSVTKSGGAYEQYF,TGCAGCGTGACCAAAAGCGGGGGGGCCTACGAGCAGTACTTC
many,TRBV20-1,.,TRBJ2-7,CSAGQGYEQYF,TGCAGTGCTGGCCAGGGCTACGAGCAGTACTTC
many,TRBV7-8,TRBD1,TRBJ2-7,CASNLQGPLSYEQYF,TGTGCCAGCAACCTACAGGGGCCCCTCTCCTACGAGCAGTACTTC
many,TRBV9,.,TRBJ2-7,CASSVGGSSYEQYF,TGTGCCAGCAGCGTAGGGGGGTCCTCCTACGAGCAGTACTTC
.,TRBV11-2,TRBD2,TRBJ2-5,CASSISGTQETQYF,TGTGCCAGCAGCATTAGCGGGACCCAAGAGACCCAGTACTTC
many,TRBV20-1,.,TRBJ2-1,CSAMTFTGNLYNEQFF,TGCAGTGCCATGACTTTCACGGGGAATCTCTACAATGAGCAGTTCTTC
many,TRBV14,.,TRBJ2-7,CASSFGSGGEQYF,.
many,TRBV15,.,TRBJ1-3,CATSRDLSAGNTIYF,TGTGCCACCAGCAGAGATCTTTCAGCAGGAAACACCATATATTTT
.,TRBV20-1,.,TRBJ2-2,CSASRVISGELFF,TGCAGTGCTAGTAGGGTCATTTCGGGGGAGCTGTTTTTT
.,TRBV7-3,.,TRBJ2-7,CASSLSISDEQYF,TGTGCCAGCAGCTTAAGCATCTCGGACGAGCAGTACTTC
many,TRBV20-1,.,TRBJ1-4,CSAWIIREKLFF,TGCAGTGCTTGGATCATCAGGGAAAAACTGTTTTTT